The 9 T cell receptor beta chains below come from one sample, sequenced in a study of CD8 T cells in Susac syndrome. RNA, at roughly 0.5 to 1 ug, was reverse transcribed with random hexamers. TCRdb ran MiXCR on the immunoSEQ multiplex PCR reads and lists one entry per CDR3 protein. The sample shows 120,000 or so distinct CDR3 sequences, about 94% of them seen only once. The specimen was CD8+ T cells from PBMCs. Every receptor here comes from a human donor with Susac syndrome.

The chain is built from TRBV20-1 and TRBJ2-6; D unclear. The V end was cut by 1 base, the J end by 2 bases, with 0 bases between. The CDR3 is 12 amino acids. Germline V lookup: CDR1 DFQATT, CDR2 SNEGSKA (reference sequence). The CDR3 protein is CSARAGANVLTF. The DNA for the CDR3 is TGCAGTGCTAGAGCTGGGGCCAACGTCCTGACTTTC.

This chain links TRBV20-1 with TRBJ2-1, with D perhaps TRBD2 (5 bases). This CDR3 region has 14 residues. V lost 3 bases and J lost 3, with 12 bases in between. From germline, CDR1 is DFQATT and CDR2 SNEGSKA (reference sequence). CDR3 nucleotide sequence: TGCAGTGCTAGGGAAATCCGGGACTACAATGAGCAGTTCTTC. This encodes CSAREIRDYNEQFF.

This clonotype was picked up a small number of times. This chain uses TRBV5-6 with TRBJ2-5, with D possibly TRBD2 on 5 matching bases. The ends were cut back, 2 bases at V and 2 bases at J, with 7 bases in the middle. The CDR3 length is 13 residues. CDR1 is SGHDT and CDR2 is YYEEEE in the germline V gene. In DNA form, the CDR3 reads TGTGCCAGCAGCTTATCGGGACAAGAGACCCAGTACTTC. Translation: CASSLSGQETQYF. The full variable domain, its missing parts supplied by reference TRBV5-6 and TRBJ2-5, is DAGVTQSPTHLIKTRGQQVTLRCSPKSGHDTVSWYQQALGQGPQFIFQYYEEEERQRGNFPDRFSGHQFPNYSSELNVNALLLGDSALYLCASSLSGQETQYFGPGTRLLVL.

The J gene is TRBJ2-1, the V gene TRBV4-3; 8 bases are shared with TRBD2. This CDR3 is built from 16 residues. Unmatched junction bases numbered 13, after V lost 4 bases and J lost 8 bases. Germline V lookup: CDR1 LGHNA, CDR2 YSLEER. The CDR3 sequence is CASSLVVGLAGDEQFF. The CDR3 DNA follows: TGCGCCAGCAGCCTAGTAGTAGGTCTAGCGGGCGATGAGCAGTTCTTC.

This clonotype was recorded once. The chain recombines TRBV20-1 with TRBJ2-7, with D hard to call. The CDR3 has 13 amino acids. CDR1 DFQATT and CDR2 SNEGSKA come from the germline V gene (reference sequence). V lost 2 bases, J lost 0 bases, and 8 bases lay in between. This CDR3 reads CSARIDNSYEQYF. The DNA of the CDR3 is TGCAGTGCTAGAATTGACAACTCCTACGAGCAGTACTTC.

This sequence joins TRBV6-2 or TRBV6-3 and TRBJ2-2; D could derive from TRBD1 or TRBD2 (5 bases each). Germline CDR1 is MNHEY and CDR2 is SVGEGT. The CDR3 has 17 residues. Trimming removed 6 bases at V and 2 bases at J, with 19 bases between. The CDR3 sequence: CASRHTSGPINTGELFF. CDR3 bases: TGTGCCAGCAGGCACACCTCGGGACCGATAAACACCGGGGAGCTGTTTTTT.

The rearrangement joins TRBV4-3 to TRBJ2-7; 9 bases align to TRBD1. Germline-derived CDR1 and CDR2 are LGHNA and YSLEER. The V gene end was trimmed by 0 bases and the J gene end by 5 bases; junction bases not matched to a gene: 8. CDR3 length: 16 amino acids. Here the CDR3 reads CASSQDLSGQGNEQYF. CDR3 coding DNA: TGCGCCAGCAGCCAAGATTTATCGGGACAGGGTAACGAGCAGTACTTC.

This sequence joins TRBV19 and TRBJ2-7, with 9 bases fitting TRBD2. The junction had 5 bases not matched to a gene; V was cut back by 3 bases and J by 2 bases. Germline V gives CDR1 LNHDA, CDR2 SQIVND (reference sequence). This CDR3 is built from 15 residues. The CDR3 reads CASSITTSGTYEQYF. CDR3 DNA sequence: TGTGCCAGTAGTATCACGACTAGCGGCACCTACGAGCAGTACTTC.

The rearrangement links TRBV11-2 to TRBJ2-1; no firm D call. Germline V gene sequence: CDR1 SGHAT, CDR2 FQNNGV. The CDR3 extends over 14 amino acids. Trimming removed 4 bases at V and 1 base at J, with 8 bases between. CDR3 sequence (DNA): TGTGCCAGCAGCTCCAGACGATCCTACAATGAGCAGTTCTTC. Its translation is CASSSRRSYNEQFF.